This record concerns one T cell receptor (beta chain) sequence. The data originate from a study of identifying expanded T cells in peripheral blood. V trimming: 0 bases; J trimming: 4 bases; junction bases outside the gene matches: 3. The germline gives CDR1 LGHNA, CDR2 YSLEER. CDR3 length: 16 amino acids. Data came from immunoSEQ multiplex PCR; TCRdb stores just in-frame clones and leaves some out. Among about 81,000 clones listed, 84% were seen once. During the collection period, no donor immune events like infections were recorded. The chain combines TRBV4-3 with TRBJ2-3, with 11 bases identical to TRBD2. The sequenced sample was blood. This sequence was found in a person aged 18 to 75 in good health. The chain's CDR3 is CASSQELAGEADTQYF. The CDR3 DNA reads as TGCGCCAGCAGCCAAGAACTAGCGGGAGAAGCAGATACGCAGTATTTT.